The clone carrying this T cell receptor beta chain occurred once. Its antigen is undetermined. Noted time point: cycle 4 day 1 (C4D1), after 6 weeks of nivolumab. Each patient relapsed following autologous stem cell transplantation, and prior brentuximab vedotin exposure differed. Germline lookup yields CDR1 GTSNPN and CDR2 SVGIG (reference sequence). Germline trimming cut 1 base from V and 5 bases from J; bases unmatched to any gene: 7. This CDR3 is built from 15 residues. The record originates from a study of PD-1 blockade in classical Hodgkin lymphoma. General study points: The study found that TCR diversity rose significantly by C4D1 in CD4+ but not CD8+ cells.

The table came from immunoSEQ multiplex PCR; TCRdb's copy has only in-frame clones and leaves some out. The repertoire holds about 24,000 clones, with more than 75% as singletons. Sequences were derived from peripheral blood mononuclear cells (PBMCs), sampled before the fourth cycle of nivolumab. The clonotype comes from a human donor with classical Hodgkin lymphoma. This chain uses TRBV30 with TRBJ1-4; 7 bases map to TRBD1. The CDR3 loop is CAWSGTQGSNEKLFF. The CDR3 DNA follows: TGTGCCTGGAGTGGGACACAGGGGTCAAATGAAAAACTGTTTTTT. The full variable domain, its missing parts supplied by reference TRBV30 and TRBJ1-4, is SQTIHQWPATLVQPVGSPLSLECTVEGTSNPNLYWYRQAAGRGLQLLFYSVGIGQISSEVPQNLSASRPQDRQFILSSKKLLLSDSGFYLCAWSGTQGSNEKLFFGSGTQLSVL.